This T cell receptor beta chain was captured in a study of breast tumors, draining lymph nodes, adjacent tissues. Study-wide results and caveats: Tumor repertoires ranked between lymph nodes and nontumor tissue in diversity, with V and J gene preferences.

Details on this clonotype: Its matching antigen is unknown.

Via MiXCR, TCRdb re-called the multiplex PCR reads, giving one row per CDR3 protein. Of over 150,000 distinct CDR3 sequences in the sample, roughly 31% were seen once. The lymph nodes were axillary draining lymph nodes from breast cancer patients. Sequencing used axillary lymph node tissue. The sequence came from a female donor with breast cancer. Some clones in this sample may be carry-over from other donors' samples.

CDR3: CATSDTLDQETQYF. CDR3 nucleotides: TGTGCCACCAGTGACACTCTAGATCAAGAGACCCAGTACTTC. This chain uses TRBV24-1 with TRBJ2-5; D ambiguous. The CDR3 runs 14 residues. The V gene's germline CDR1 is KGHDR and CDR2 SFDVKD. V was shortened by 4 bases and J by 2 bases, with 10 bases between the two germline ends.